The present T cell receptor beta chain was sequenced within a study of regulatory T cells in long-lasting Graves disease. Arm-PCR of CDR3 regions and iRepertoire HTBI primers were the basis on which TCR beta libraries were built. In TCRdb, the multiplex PCR reads were re-called with MiXCR into one record per CDR3 protein. The sample records about 210,000 distinct CDR3 sequences, approximately 18% being singletons. Time point noted: newly diagnosed GD, antithyroid drugs for less than 3 months. PBMCs provided the RNA from which the TCR library was made. The CDR3 length is 15 residues. Looked up from germline, CDR1 is SEHNR and CDR2 is FQNEAQ (reference sequence). The germline V and J ends were trimmed by 2 bases and 0 bases, with 7 bases remaining between them. The study's findings and limits: Investigators studied peripheral blood only, not thyroid tissue. A greater number of public clonotypes (roughly 2,700) was shared by persistent patients than by new patients (around 1,000).

On this clonotype: Its specificity is not known.

The same data also contributed to another study, on T cells in Graves' hyperthyroidism and ophthalmopathy. This second study notes: It was a median approximately 7.1 months before onset that the model predicted ophthalmopathy.

The rearrangement links TRBV7-9 to TRBJ1-4; D is unclear. The source material was peripheral blood mononuclear cells (PBMCs), sampled at new diagnosis, from a patient treated with antithyroid drugs. The receptor's source is a woman aged 25 to 39 with Graves disease. The CDR3 region has the DNA TGTGCCAGCAGCTTATCCGGGGCAACTAATGAAAAACTGTTTTTT. It encodes CASSLSGATNEKLFF.